This TCR beta chain comes out of a study of cytomegalovirus exposure and HLA in healthy donors. Points from the study as a whole: Among the CMV-associated chains, three were confirmed in vitro as specific for CMV antigens.

The CDR3 sequence is 13 residues long. Germline V gene data show CDR1 as SGHRS and CDR2 as YFSETQ. The V end was cut by 4 bases, the J end by 5 bases, with 12 bases between. Both 60 Vbeta primers and 13 Jbeta primers went into the PCR. Assay: immunoSEQ multiplex PCR; the TCRdb copy retains only in-frame clones and omits some. Among approximately 160,000 clones listed, approximately 71% were seen once. A remark on this clone: Antigen specificity is unknown.

This rearrangement joins TRBV5-1 to TRBJ1-1; D may be TRBD1 (6 bases). The receptor was derived from a male donor in good health and CMV-seronegative. Sequencing was carried out using PBMCs. DNA of the CDR3: TGCGCCAGCAGCCCTCTAGGGGGAACTGAAGCTTTCTTT. Translated, it gives CASSPLGGTEAFF.